These 10 T cell receptor beta chains were all obtained from the same sample, sequenced in a study of metastatic and nonmetastatic thyroid tumors. All patients were untreated before thyroid surgery. TCRdb reanalyzed the PCR reads with MiXCR. The table has tens of thousands of clones, under 15% seen once. Sequences were obtained from tumor tissue. The receptors were sampled from a female donor with papillary thyroid cancer or a benign thyroid nodule (not recorded which). Some clones in this sample may be carry-over from other donors' samples.

This clone was recorded at least ten times. V is TRBV11-3 and J is TRBJ1-1; no reliable D call. The CDR3 covers 16 residues. Germline loops: CDR1 SGHNT, CDR2 YENEEA. With 2 bases removed from V and 4 bases from J, the gap between germline ends came to 17 bases. CDR3 sequence reads: CASSLPPSFLGTEAFF. Here the CDR3 DNA reads TGTGCCAGCAGCTTACCCCCTAGCTTCCTGGGCACTGAAGCTTTCTTT.

The sample holds many counts of this clone. The chain joins TRBV6-2 or TRBV6-3 to TRBJ1-1; 7 bases map to TRBD1. The V segment lost 4 bases and the J segment 7 bases; nucleotides outside the gene matches: 6. Germline V gives CDR1 MNHEY, CDR2 SVGEGT. The CDR3 loop spans 13 amino acids. CDR3 DNA sequence: TGTGCCAGCAGTTCCTCAGGGGGTGGTGAAGCTTTCTTT. It codes for CASSSSGGGEAFF.

There are many counts of this clone. The CDR3 DNA sequence: TGTGCCAGCAGTAAGGGACGGTATGGCTACACCTTC. It specifies CASSKGRYGYTF. This chain connects TRBV27 to TRBJ1-2; perhaps TRBD1 as D (5 bases). The CDR3 totals 12 residues. The germline V and J ends were trimmed by 5 bases and 5 bases, with 9 bases remaining between them. CDR1 MNHEY and CDR2 SMNVEV come from the germline V gene (reference sequence).

This clone was seen many times. The chain employs TRBV11-1 and TRBJ2-1, with D possibly being TRBD2 (6 bases). The CDR3 has 15 amino acids. Germline V gene lookup returns CDR1 SGHAT and CDR2 FQDESV (reference sequence). The V end was cut by 0 bases, the J end by 2 bases, with 8 bases between. CDR3 sequence (DNA): TGTGCCAGCAGCTTAGCGGGAGGCACCTACAATGAGCAGTTCTTC. Protein sequence: CASSLAGGTYNEQFF.

V gene TRBV7-8 combines with J gene TRBJ2-2; 7 bases match TRBD2. The V gene end was trimmed by 0 bases and the J gene end by 7 bases; junction bases not matched to a gene: 5. The germline V gene encodes CDR1 SGHVS and CDR2 FQNEAQ. The CDR3 contains 15 residues. Here the CDR3 reads CASSLAGGPSGELFF. The CDR3 coding sequence is TGTGCCAGCAGCTTAGCGGGAGGGCCGAGCGGGGAGCTGTTTTTT.

This clone was seen many times. V gene TRBV29-1 combines with J gene TRBJ1-2; D not certain. With 3 bases removed from V and 7 bases from J, the gap between germline ends came to 6 bases. CDR3 length equals 10 residues. Looked up from germline, CDR1 is SQVTM and CDR2 is ANQGSEA. The CDR3 bases are TGCAGCGTTGAGTCTGGTGGCTACACCTTC. Translation: CSVESGGYTF.

This clone was recorded many times. In DNA, the CDR3 is TGTGCCAGCAGTGAGGGAAGGGACAGAGGGACTGAAGCTTTCTTT. It is translated as CASSEGRDRGTEAFF. V gene TRBV28 combines with J gene TRBJ1-1; the match to TRBD1 covers 7 bases. The CDR3 loop spans 15 amino acids. CDR1 MDHEN and CDR2 SYDVKM come from the germline V gene. Losses at the gene ends were 5 bases for V and 5 bases for J; bases not matched to a gene: 11.

This clone was counted at least ten times. The chain employs TRBV6-1 and TRBJ1-1, with 9 positions matching TRBD1. The germline V gene encodes CDR1 MNHNS and CDR2 SASEGT. The CDR3 spans 15 residues. The junction had 8 bases not matched to a gene; V was cut back by 3 bases and J by 6 bases. The CDR3 DNA reads TGTGCCAGCAGTGACCAGGGACAGGGTAAAGCTGAAGCTTTCTTT. Residues: CASSDQGQGKAEAFF.

On this clone itself: This sequence may be a read error, since a much larger clone differs from it by one base. This chain uses TRBV7-9 with TRBJ1-5; D gene unclear. CDR1 is SEHNR and CDR2 is FQNEAQ in the germline V gene (reference sequence). CDR3 length: 13 residues. CDR3 sequence (DNA): TGTGCCAGCAGTCGGTCGGTCGGTCAGCCCCAGCAATTT. Translation gives CASSRSVGQPQQF.

This clone occurred many times. The chain couples TRBV5-8 to TRBJ2-6, with no clear D. This CDR3 contains 14 residues. V gave up 6 bases and J gave up 1 base, with 8 bases separating them. Germline V lookup: CDR1 SGHTS, CDR2 YDEGEE. CDR3 sequence: CASIKESGANVLTF. As DNA, the CDR3 is TGTGCCAGCATCAAAGAGTCTGGGGCCAACGTCCTGACTTTC.